The 13 T cell receptor beta chains given below trace back to one sample, sequenced in a study of monozygotic twins with inflammatory bowel disease. TCRdb reworked the 5' RACE reads into one entry per CDR3 protein, no DNA. Reported are about 440,000 distinct CDR3 sequences; the ten largest clones contain roughly 2.2%. The sample comprised blood. The source of these receptors is a human donor with ulcerative colitis or Crohn's disease, or a healthy co-twin of an affected twin (not recorded which).

The rearrangement joins TRBV10-3 to TRBJ2-2; TCRdb calls TRBD2, which cannot be checked without DNA. CDR1 ENHRY and CDR2 SYGVKD come from the germline V gene. This CDR3 comprises 16 residues. This CDR3 reads CAIEVRDGPNTGELFF.

The chain is built from TRBV27 and TRBJ2-2; TCRdb selects TRBD1, and the lack of DNA leaves this call unchecked. The CDR3 runs 14 residues. Germline lookup yields CDR1 MNHEY and CDR2 SMNVEV (reference sequence). CDR3: CASSGDISPGELFF.

The genes are TRBV15 and TRBJ1-2; the TCRdb call, TRBD1, lacks DNA for checking. CDR3 length: 14 amino acids. The germline V gene encodes CDR1 LNHNV and CDR2 YYDKDF (reference sequence). The CDR3 sequence is CATSRTGTGDGYTF.

This chain links TRBV4-1 with TRBJ2-5; TCRdb returns TRBD2, unconfirmable since there is no DNA. Germline CDR1 reads MGHRA; CDR2 reads YSYEKL. The CDR3 contains 18 residues. CDR3 region: CASSLHPARVIPQETQYF.

The V call is TRBV10-3, the J call TRBJ1-2. Germline values: CDR1 ENHRY, CDR2 SYGVKD. The CDR3 length is 12 residues. The CDR3: CAVREGLGGYSF.

The rearrangement joins TRBV6-2 or TRBV6-3 to TRBJ1-1. CDR1 and CDR2 from the germline V gene are MNHEY and SVGEGT. The CDR3 is 12 amino acids. CDR3: CASRAVLNEAFF.

The chain recombines TRBV4-1 with TRBJ2-7; TCRdb's assignment of TRBD1 cannot be checked, as there is no DNA. Looked up from germline, CDR1 is MGHRA and CDR2 is YSYEKL. This CDR3 region has 15 residues. CDR3: CASSQNRGLSYEQYF.

The chain has TRBV6-1 and TRBJ2-3. CDR1 is MNHNS and CDR2 is SASEGT in the germline V gene. The CDR3 consists of 15 residues. CDR3 sequence: CASSEASSRTDTQHF.

The chain uses TRBV25-1 and TRBJ2-3; checking the TCRdb D call of TRBD2 is not possible without DNA. The V gene's germline CDR1 is MGHDK and CDR2 SYGVNS. CDR3 length: 17 amino acids. Here the CDR3 reads CASTQTPGLAGGDTQYF.

The chain uses TRBV11-2 and TRBJ2-1; TCRdb indicates TRBD1, and absent DNA this call remains unverified. Germline CDR1 and CDR2: SGHAT and FQNNGV. The CDR3 totals 13 residues. Here the CDR3 reads CASSLAAGQVRFF. Looking up the rest from reference TRBV11-2 and TRBJ2-1 gives the full variable domain: EAGVAQSPRYKIIEKRQSVAFWCNPISGHATLYWYQQILGQGPKLLIQFQNNGVVDDSQLPKDRFSAERLKGVDSTLKIQPAKLEDSAVYLCASSLAAGQVRFFGPGTRLTVL.

The genes are TRBV7-2 and TRBJ1-1; TCRdb's D call, TRBD1, is unchecked because there is no DNA. Germline V gives CDR1 SGHTA, CDR2 FQGNSA. This CDR3 is 14 amino acids long. The CDR3 sequence: CASSVTGPGAEAFF.

The chain carries TRBV30 and TRBJ1-4. This CDR3 contains 14 residues. Germline V gene sequence: CDR1 GTSNPN, CDR2 SVGIG (reference sequence). CDR3 region: CAWRTGATNEKLFF.

The gene calls are TRBV20-1 and TRBJ2-2; the D call of TRBD2 rests on TCRdb alone, since no DNA is present to check it. Germline V gives CDR1 DFQATT, CDR2 SNEGSKA (reference sequence). The length of the CDR3 is 11 residues. The CDR3 loop is CSAWRGGELFF.